This T cell receptor beta chain came from a study of T cell responses to AZD1222 COVID-19 vaccine. This CDR3 spans 15 amino acids. Per germline, CDR1 SNHLY and CDR2 FYNNEI. Trimming cost V 3 bases and J 6 bases, with 15 bases left between them. Sequencing was performed with immunoSEQ multiplex PCR; in TCRdb, only in-frame clones are kept and a portion is missing. The table includes about 130,000 clones, under 95% detected once. The chain couples TRBV2 to TRBJ2-1, with D perhaps TRBD1 (6 bases). The sample consisted of peripheral blood, taken 28 days after the second AZD1222 dose. The sequence came from an adult who received the AZD1222 COVID-19 vaccine. This CDR3 reads CASSDAGRGGNEQFF. CDR3 DNA sequence: TGTGCCAGCAGTGATGCAGGGAGAGGGGGCAATGAGCAGTTCTTC. Variable domain in full (rest from reference TRBV2 and TRBJ2-1): EPEVTQTPSHQVTQMGQEVILRCVPISNHLYFYWYRQILGQKVEFLVSFYNNEISEKSEIFDDQFSVERPDGSNFTLKIRSTKLEDSAMYFCASSDAGRGGNEQFFGPGTRLTVL.